What follows are 23 T cell receptor beta chains derived from one specimen sequenced in a study of T cells in Graves' hyperthyroidism and ophthalmopathy. TCR beta CDR3 regions were amplified from RNA transcripts. The HTBI primer set was used in a first-round RT-PCR of the TCR CDR3. MiXCR was run by TCRdb on the multiplex PCR reads, yielding one entry per CDR3 protein. This table has approximately 560,000 distinct CDR3 sequences, 35% to 55% appearing once. The sequencing input was peripheral blood or thyroid tissue (not recorded which). These receptors came from a woman between 18 and 29 years old with Graves' hyperthyroidism.

Worth noting for this clonotype: At one end the junction does not follow the germline gene, possibly because of a read error. The genes are TRBV24-1 and TRBJ1-5; 11 positions agree with TRBD1. The germline V gene encodes CDR1 KGHDR and CDR2 SFDVKD. This CDR3 comprises 16 residues. In DNA, the CDR3 is TGTGCCAGCAGTTCCTGGACAGGGGGCAGCAATCAGCCCCAGCATTTT. Translated, it gives CASSSWTGGSNQPQHF.

The rearrangement links TRBV7-2 to TRBJ2-7, with TRBD2 as a possible D gene (6 bases). The V end lost 2 bases, the J end lost 0 bases, and 14 bases lay between the germline ends. The CDR3 sequence is 16 residues long. The germline CDR1 and CDR2 sequences are SGHTA and FQGNSA. The DNA for the CDR3 is TGTGCCAGCAGCTTATCCCTAGCGACCCTCTCCTACGAGCAGTACTTC. This encodes CASSLSLATLSYEQYF.

At least ten counts were recorded for this clonotype. V gene TRBV12-3 or TRBV12-4 combines with J gene TRBJ1-2; TRBD1 might be the D (6 bases). Trimming left V 6 bases short and J 6 bases short, with 11 bases between. The CDR3 covers 12 residues. The CDR3 nucleotides read TGTGCCAGCAGAACCAGGACAGATGGCTACACCTTC. Its protein product is CASRTRTDGYTF.

In its sample, this clonotype was seen a few times. The chain links TRBV24-1 to TRBJ2-7, with 9 bases fitting TRBD1. Germline V CDR1 and CDR2: KGHDR, SFDVKD. This CDR3 contains 16 residues. The V gene end was trimmed by 4 bases and the J gene end by 2 bases; junction bases not matched to a gene: 8. The CDR3 loop reads CATSERGQGNPYEQYF. DNA for the CDR3: TGTGCCACCAGTGAGCGGGGACAGGGAAACCCCTACGAGCAGTACTTC.

The chain employs TRBV29-1 and TRBJ2-7; TRBD2 matches 12 bases. This CDR3 has 14 amino acids. CDR1 is SQVTM and CDR2 is ANQGSEA in the germline V gene. In nucleotides, the CDR3 is TGCAGTCAGTGGTCTAGCGGGAGGGCGGACGAGCAGTACTTC. This translates into CSQWSSGRADEQYF.

As concerns this clonotype: A much larger clone lies a single base off, so this may be a read error. The final CDR3 position lacks the conserved phenylalanine or tryptophan, pointing to a likely read error. The V gene is TRBV10-2, the J gene TRBJ2-7, with D maybe TRBD1 (6 bases). Germline lookup yields CDR1 WSHSY and CDR2 SAAADI. The CDR3 covers 13 residues. Trimming removed 9 bases from V and 1 base from J, with 13 bases in between. The CDR3 sequence: CASEGRGSYEQYL. CDR3 in DNA: TGCGCCAGTGAAGGCAGGGGATCCTACGAGCAGTACTTA.

This clonotype was detected ten times or more. The chain joins TRBV7-2 to TRBJ2-7, with 8 bases aligning to TRBD1. With V trimmed by 7 bases and J by 1 base, 3 bases remained unmatched. The CDR3 totals 13 residues. Per the germline V gene, CDR1 is SGHTA and CDR2 is FQGNSA. The CDR3: CASNRDRSYEQYF. CDR3 in DNA: TGTGCCAGCAACCGGGACAGGTCCTACGAGCAGTACTTC. Complete variable domain (other parts from reference TRBV7-2 and TRBJ2-7): GAGVSQSPSNKVTEKGKDVELRCDPISGHTALYWYRQSLGQGLEFLIYFQGNSAPDKSGLPSDRFSAERTGGSVSTLTIQRTQQEDSAVYLCASNRDRSYEQYFGPGTRLTVT.

This clonotype has a handful of counts. The V and J genes are TRBV7-6 and TRBJ2-7; 7 nucleotides line up with TRBD1. This CDR3 has 15 residues. Germline-derived CDR1 and CDR2 are SGHVS and FNYEAQ. The V segment lost 5 bases and the J segment 4 bases; nucleotides outside the gene matches: 11. The CDR3: CASSQRIGGEYEQYF. The CDR3 nucleotides are TGTGCCAGCAGCCAACGTATAGGGGGCGAGTACGAGCAGTACTTC. The full variable domain, its missing parts supplied by reference TRBV7-6 and TRBJ2-7, is GAGVSQSPRYKVTKRGQDVALRCDPISGHVSLYWYRQALGQGPEFLTYFNYEAQQDKSGLPNDRFSAERPEGSISTLTIQRTEQRDSAMYRCASSQRIGGEYEQYFGPGTRLTVT.

The chain has TRBV7-6 and TRBJ2-2; 11 positions agree with TRBD2. The CDR3 sequence is 16 residues long. Looked up from germline, CDR1 is SGHVS and CDR2 is FNYEAQ. After removal of 7 bases from V and 3 bases from J, the junction contained 7 bases not matched to a gene. The CDR3 sequence is CASTTSGSGHTGELFF. The CDR3, as DNA: TGTGCCAGCACCACTAGCGGGAGCGGCCACACCGGGGAGCTGTTTTTT. Full variable domain (missing parts from reference TRBV7-6 and TRBJ2-2): GAGVSQSPRYKVTKRGQDVALRCDPISGHVSLYWYRQALGQGPEFLTYFNYEAQQDKSGLPNDRFSAERPEGSISTLTIQRTEQRDSAMYRCASTTSGSGHTGELFFGEGSRLTVL.

V usage is TRBV25-1 and J usage is TRBJ2-7; a weak D match, TRBD1 (6 bases). Deletions cut 11 bases from V and 3 bases from J, with 17 bases between. The CDR3 is 13 amino acids. Germline V CDR1 and CDR2: MGHDK, SYGVNS. In DNA form, the CDR3 reads TGTGCCTGGAGTCCGGGACACATCTACGAGCAGTACTTC. The encoded protein is CAWSPGHIYEQYF.

V is TRBV20-1 and J is TRBJ2-7, with 9 bases aligning to TRBD1. After removal of 1 base from V and 3 bases from J, the junction contained 10 bases not matched to a gene. This CDR3 has 16 amino acids. Germline values: CDR1 DFQATT, CDR2 SNEGSKA (reference sequence). The CDR3: CSARAVGQGGFYEQYF. The CDR3 DNA reads as TGCAGTGCTAGAGCCGTGGGACAGGGAGGCTTCTACGAGCAGTACTTC.

At least ten counts were recorded for this clonotype. The chain couples TRBV10-3 to TRBJ2-5; perhaps D is TRBD1 or TRBD2 (5 bases each). The CDR3 runs to 15 residues. Germline assignment: CDR1 ENHRY and CDR2 SYGVKD. Trimming left V 0 bases short and J 1 base short, with 9 bases between. In DNA, the CDR3 is TGTGCCATCAGTGAGTCGAGGGGACCCCAAGAGACCCAGTACTTC. Translating it yields CAISESRGPQETQYF.

The V call is TRBV25-1, the J call TRBJ2-7; TRBD2 matches 8 bases. There are 14 residues in the CDR3. Per the germline V gene, CDR1 is MGHDK and CDR2 is SYGVNS. Trimming at V came to 8 bases and at J to 6 bases, leaving 12 bases not matched to a gene. In DNA, the CDR3 is TGTGCCAGCCCGGTGACTAGCGACGTCGGCGAGCAGTACTTC. It encodes CASPVTSDVGEQYF.

Concerning this clonotype: Being one base from a much bigger clone, this may be a read error. The chain combines TRBV11-2 with TRBJ1-2; 7 bases line up with TRBD1. This CDR3 has 11 residues. Per germline, CDR1 SGHAT and CDR2 FQNNGV. The CDR3 DNA sequence: TGTGCCAGCGGGACAGACTCTGGCTGCACCTTC. This encodes CASGTDSGCTF.

The chain employs TRBV12-3 or TRBV12-4 and TRBJ1-4, with a weak D call TRBD1 (6 bases). V was cut by 6 bases and J by 11 bases, with 16 bases left in between. This CDR3 is 13 amino acids long. CDR3 sequence: CASSTGSLEKLFF. The DNA for the CDR3 is TGTGCCAGCAGCACAGGGTCCTTGGAGAAACTGTTTTTT.

This clonotype was observed many times. The chain uses TRBV7-3 and TRBJ2-5, with D maybe TRBD2 (6 bases). The CDR3 spans 15 residues. V was trimmed by 4 bases and J by 5 bases, leaving 17 bases between them. Per germline, CDR1 SGHTA and CDR2 FQGTGA. CDR3 in amino acids: CASSSTGVGRETQYF. The CDR3 coding sequence is TGTGCCAGCAGCTCTACCGGCGTGGGGAGGGAGACCCAGTACTTC. The full variable domain, its missing parts supplied by reference TRBV7-3 and TRBJ2-5, is GAGVSQTPSNKVTEKGKYVELRCDPISGHTALYWYRQSLGQGPEFLIYFQGTGAADDSGLPNDRFFAVRPEGSVSTLKIQRTERGDSAVYLCASSSTGVGRETQYFGPGTRLLVL.

This clonotype was picked up a small number of times. The chain couples TRBV20-1 to TRBJ2-7; 7 nucleotides agree with TRBD2. Looked up from germline, CDR1 is DFQATT and CDR2 is SNEGSKA (reference sequence). J gave up 3 bases and V 1 base, and 9 bases lay outside the gene matches. The CDR3 sequence is 15 residues long. The CDR3: CSARGRRESIYEQYF. The CDR3, as DNA: TGCAGTGCTAGAGGCCGGCGGGAGAGCATCTACGAGCAGTACTTC.

This clonotype was detected ten times or more. The chain uses TRBV12-3 or TRBV12-4 and TRBJ2-5; D is possibly TRBD1 (6 bases). This CDR3 is 13 amino acids long. V lost 7 bases to trimming and J lost 5 bases, with 14 bases between them. The chain's CDR3 is CASTIPGVETQYF. As DNA, the CDR3 is TGTGCCAGCACCATCCCAGGGGTGGAGACCCAGTACTTC.

J is TRBJ1-5 and V is TRBV24-1; D not certain. Germline loops: CDR1 KGHDR, CDR2 SFDVKD. This CDR3 region has 14 residues. The V end was cut by 4 bases, the J end by 1 base, with 7 bases between. The CDR3 loop is CATSEGSSNQPQHF. In DNA form, the CDR3 reads TGTGCCACCAGTGAGGGGTCGAGCAATCAGCCCCAGCATTTT.

This chain connects TRBV3-1 to TRBJ1-6, with TRBD1 as a possible D gene (6 bases). The germline CDR1 and CDR2 sequences are LGHDT and YNNKEL (reference sequence). Trimming cost V 4 bases and J 7 bases, with 14 bases left between them. The CDR3 spans 15 residues. This CDR3 reads CASSLGQRSNSPLHF. CDR3 sequence (DNA): TGTGCCAGCAGCCTCGGACAGAGATCAAATTCACCCCTCCACTTT.

The chain recombines TRBV25-1 with TRBJ2-5; 9 nucleotides align to TRBD1. Trimming at V came to 1 base and at J to 7 bases, leaving 7 bases not matched to a gene. The CDR3 runs to 15 residues. CDR1 is MGHDK, CDR2 SYGVNS, per germline. The CDR3 region is CASSEWDRASGTQYF. In nucleotides, the CDR3 is TGTGCCAGCAGTGAATGGGACAGGGCCTCGGGGACCCAGTACTTC.

V gene TRBV25-1 combines with J gene TRBJ2-7, with D possibly matching TRBD1 (6 bases). The germline V gene has CDR1 MGHDK and CDR2 SYGVNS. The V and J ends lost 3 bases and 0 bases respectively, with 12 bases between them. The CDR3 is made up of 15 amino acids. CDR3 bases: TGTGCCAGCAGTGACCGGACAGCAAACTCCTACGAGCAGTACTTC. Its translation: CASSDRTANSYEQYF.

A word on this clonotype: This may be a read error, as it is one base from a much larger clone. This sequence joins TRBV10-3 and TRBJ1-5, with 10 bases matching TRBD1. The CDR3 contains 14 residues. V shed 7 bases, J shed 6 bases, and the junction held 6 bases outside the gene matches. The germline gives CDR1 ENHRY, CDR2 SYGVKD. In DNA form, the CDR3 reads TGTGCCATCAAAGGGACAGGGGATGGTCAGCCCCAGCATTTT. This sequence encodes CAIKGTGDGQPQHF.